Listed below are T cell receptor beta chains from one sample, sequenced in a study of T cell repertoires in cytomegalovirus infection. TCRdb ran MiXCR on the reads and lists one entry per CDR3 protein. Altogether around 350,000 distinct CDR3 sequences are present, around 18% being singletons, with the ten largest covering approximately 10%. Sequencing was performed on PBMCs. The source is a human donor in good health (CMV status not recorded). Some clones in this sample may be carry-over from other donors' samples. CDR3s include the opening cysteine and the closing phenylalanine or tryptophan. A D gene is named only where the DNA matches it firmly. Clone size is not always given. Where it is, it says once, few, many or a class for expanded clones.

J	V	size	D	DNA	CDR3
TRBJ2-1	TRBV7-2	many	TRBD2	TGTGCCAGCCAGAGTCTAGCGGAGTACAATGAGCAGTTCTTC	CASQSLAEYNEQFF
TRBJ2-7	TRBV12-3/TRBV12-4	-	-	TGTGCCAGCAGTTTTCTGGACGACTACGAGCAGTACTTC	CASSFLDDYEQYF
TRBJ2-3	TRBV20-1	-	-	TGCAGTGCTAGAGATTTGAGGGTTATCACGCAGTATTTT	CSARDLRVITQYF
TRBJ2-1	TRBV7-2	many	-	TGTGCCAGCAGCTTTGGACCGGGGGACAATGAGCAGTTCTTC	CASSFGPGDNEQFF
TRBJ2-5	TRBV20-1	-	-	TGCAGTGCCACCAGCCAGGAGGGGGCGCAAGAGACCCAGTACTTC	CSATSQEGAQETQYF
TRBJ2-1	TRBV7-2	many	-	TGTGCCAGCAGCCCGGGCCCTTCGAATGAGCAGTTCTTC	CASSPGPSNEQFF
TRBJ1-2	TRBV5-3	-	-	TGTGCCAGCAGATATGGGACACGAACCTATGGCTACACCTTC	CASRYGTRTYGYTF
TRBJ1-1	TRBV18	-	-	TGTGCCAGCTCACCAGGGCGGGACGTAGCTTTCTTT	CASSPGRDVAFF
TRBJ2-3	TRBV7-2	many	-	TGTGCCAGCAGCCAACCAGGGCGAGATACGCAGTATTTT	CASSQPGRDTQYF
TRBJ2-7	TRBV12-3/TRBV12-4	many	-	TGTGCCAGCAGCCAGAGGACACCCCGGGAGCAGTACTTC	CASSQRTPREQYF
TRBJ1-6	TRBV2	few	-	TGTGCCAGCAGAAGGGAAAGGGATTCACCCCTCCACTTT	CASRRERDSPLHF
TRBJ1-1	TRBV7-2	few	-	TGTGCCAGCAGCCCAACTGGGGCTGAAGCTTTCTTT	CASSPTGAEAFF
TRBJ2-1	TRBV3-1	few	TRBD2	TGTGCCAGCAGCCCTCTAGCGGGAGGGCGGGCTGAGCAGTTCTTC	CASSPLAGGRAEQFF
TRBJ2-3	TRBV12-3/TRBV12-4	many	TRBD2	TGTGCCAGCAGTTTAGCGCTAGCGGGAGTTTTAGATACGCAGTATTTT	CASSLALAGVLDTQYF
TRBJ1-1	TRBV3-1	-	-	TGTGCCAGCAGCCAAGATGGATTGGGCAGGGGGAACACTGAAGCTTTCTTT	CASSQDGLGRGNTEAFF
TRBJ1-2	TRBV12-3/TRBV12-4	-	-	TGTGCCAGCAGGGTCGAGGGTGGTGGCTACACCTTC	CASRVEGGGYTF
TRBJ2-5	TRBV7-6	many	-	TGTGCCAGCAGCTTAGTGGGGTTCCAAGAGACCCAGTACTTC	CASSLVGFQETQYF
TRBJ2-1	TRBV7-2	many	-	TGTGCCAGCAGACGGGAGCGGACGAGTACGGATGAGCAGTTCTTC	CASRRERTSTDEQFF
TRBJ2-5	TRBV7-8	-	-	TGTGCCAGCAGCTTATCTGCGGGATGGGGGAAAGAGACCCAGTACTTC	CASSLSAGWGKETQYF
TRBJ2-1	TRBV6-4	few	-	TGTGCCAGCAGTGAACTGGTCGGAGTAGGGGTCAATGAGCAGTTCTTC	CASSELVGVGVNEQFF
TRBJ1-5	TRBV4-1	few	-	TGCGCCAGCAGCTCCTCTCGACAGGCAAATCAGCCCCAGCATTTT	CASSSSRQANQPQHF
TRBJ2-5	TRBV7-2	-	TRBD2	TGTGCCGCGGGGGGTGGGGAAAAAGAGACCCAGTACTTC	CAAGGGEKETQYF
TRBJ1-3	TRBV20-1	-	-	TGCAGTGCTAGAGCCGGGACCGGAAACACCATATATTTT	CSARAGTGNTIYF
TRBJ2-5	TRBV15	-	-	TGTGCCACCAGGTTCTCGGGTGGGGGTGAGACCCAGTACTTC	CATRFSGGGETQYF
TRBJ2-5	TRBV7-2	many	TRBD1	TGTGCCAGCAGTTTAACAGGGGTAGAGACCCAGTACTTC	CASSLTGVETQYF
TRBJ2-1	TRBV7-2	many	TRBD2	TGTGCCAGCAGCTTAGGTCCTACTAGCGGTAACAATGAGCAGTTCTTC	CASSLGPTSGNNEQFF
TRBJ2-1	TRBV6-2/TRBV6-3	few	TRBD2	TGTGCCAGTCACGAGGGAGGGCCCCAGTTCTTC	CASHEGGPQFF
TRBJ2-5	TRBV12-3/TRBV12-4	-	-	TGTGCCAGCAGTTTAGTGGACCTGGCCCAGACCCAGTACTTC	CASSLVDLAQTQYF
TRBJ1-6	TRBV9	-	-	TGTGCCAGCAGTCATACCCCAGGGGTCAAGAATTCACCCCTCCACTTT	CASSHTPGVKNSPLHF
TRBJ2-3	TRBV5-5	-	-	TGTGCCAGCAGGGACCCGGGGGCCAGAGATACGCAGTATTTT	CASRDPGARDTQYF
TRBJ2-1	TRBV11-2	many	TRBD2	TGTGCCAGCAGCCCAAACTACGGGGCTAGCGGTAGGAATGAGCAGTTCTTC	CASSPNYGASGRNEQFF
TRBJ2-7	TRBV30	few	-	TGTGCCTGGAGTTCCCGGACCGAGCAGTACTTC	CAWSSRTEQYF
TRBJ2-5	TRBV2	once	TRBD1	TGTGCCAACCCCGGGACAGGGAGCCAAGAGACCCAGTACTTC	CANPGTGSQETQYF
TRBJ1-2	TRBV6-1	-	-	TGTGCCAGCAATAGAGGGCCAGGGCTCTATGGCTACACCTTC	CASNRGPGLYGYTF
TRBJ1-1	TRBV7-2	few	-	TGTGCCAGCAGCTTCCGGGACGGATACACTGAAGCTTTCTTT	CASSFRDGYTEAFF
TRBJ1-2	TRBV7-2	many	-	TGTGCCAGCAGCCAAGAGAGAACCTATGGCTACACCTTC	CASSQERTYGYTF